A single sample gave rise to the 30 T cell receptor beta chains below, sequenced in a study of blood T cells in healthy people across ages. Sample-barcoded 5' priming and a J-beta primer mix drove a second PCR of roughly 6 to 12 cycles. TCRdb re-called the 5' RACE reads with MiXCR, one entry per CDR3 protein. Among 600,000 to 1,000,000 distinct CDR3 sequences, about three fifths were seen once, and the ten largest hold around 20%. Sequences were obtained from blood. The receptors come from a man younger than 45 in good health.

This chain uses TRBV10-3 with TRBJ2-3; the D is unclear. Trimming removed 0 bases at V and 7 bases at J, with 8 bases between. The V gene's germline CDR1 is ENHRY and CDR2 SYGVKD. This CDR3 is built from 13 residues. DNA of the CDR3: TGTGCCATCAGTGAGTCTGAATTGAATACGCAGTATTTT. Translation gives CAISESELNTQYF.

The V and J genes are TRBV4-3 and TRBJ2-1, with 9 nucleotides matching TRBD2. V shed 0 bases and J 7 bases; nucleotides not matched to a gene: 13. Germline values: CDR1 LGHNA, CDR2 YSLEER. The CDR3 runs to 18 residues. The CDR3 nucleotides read TGCGCCAGCAGCCAAGAGGGGCCAGCGGGAGGACATTTGAATGAGCAGTTCTTC. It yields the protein CASSQEGPAGGHLNEQFF.

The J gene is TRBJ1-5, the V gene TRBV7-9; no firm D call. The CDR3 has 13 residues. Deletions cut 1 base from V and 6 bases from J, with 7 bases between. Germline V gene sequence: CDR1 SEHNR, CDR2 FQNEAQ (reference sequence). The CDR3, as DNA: TGTGCCAGCAGCTTAGGGAAAACTCAGCCCCAGCATTTT. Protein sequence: CASSLGKTQPQHF. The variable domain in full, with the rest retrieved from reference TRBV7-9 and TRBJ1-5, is DTGVSQNPRHKITKRGQNVTFRCDPISEHNRLYWYRQTLGQGPEFLTYFQNEAQLEKSRLLSDRFSAERPKGSFSTLEIQRTEQGDSAMYLCASSLGKTQPQHFGDGTRLSIL.

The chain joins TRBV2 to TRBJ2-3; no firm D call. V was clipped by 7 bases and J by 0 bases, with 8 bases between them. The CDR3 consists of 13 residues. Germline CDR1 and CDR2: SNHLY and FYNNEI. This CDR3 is CASMVGSTDTQYF. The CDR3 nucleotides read TGTGCCAGCATGGTGGGTAGCACAGATACGCAGTATTTT.

The CDR3 reads CASSFGSHGTYEQYF. Here the CDR3 DNA reads TGTGCCAGCAGCTTTGGATCCCATGGAACCTACGAGCAGTACTTC. The genes are TRBV7-2 and TRBJ2-5, with D uncertain. Near its end, the DNA agrees better with TRBJ2-7, so the J call may be wrong. The CDR3 loop spans 15 amino acids. Germline-derived CDR1 and CDR2 are SGHTA and FQGNSA.

The CDR3 DNA reads as TGTGCCAGCAGCCAATCCGGGACTAGCGCTAATGAGCAGTTCTTC. It translates to CASSQSGTSANEQFF. The genes are TRBV3-1 and TRBJ2-1, with 10 bases fitting TRBD2. Germline V gives CDR1 LGHDT, CDR2 YNNKEL (reference sequence). This CDR3 region has 15 residues. V lost 2 bases to trimming and J lost 7 bases; unmatched junction nucleotides: 5.

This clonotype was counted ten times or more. The CDR3: CASSLKRGWDTQYF. The CDR3 DNA is TGTGCCAGCAGCTTAAAGCGGGGTTGGGATACGCAGTATTTT. This chain connects TRBV7-9 to TRBJ2-3, with 7 bases aligning to TRBD2. Germline CDR1 and CDR2: SEHNR and FQNEAQ (reference sequence). Unmatched junction bases numbered 5, after V lost 2 bases and J lost 6 bases. The CDR3 loop spans 14 amino acids.

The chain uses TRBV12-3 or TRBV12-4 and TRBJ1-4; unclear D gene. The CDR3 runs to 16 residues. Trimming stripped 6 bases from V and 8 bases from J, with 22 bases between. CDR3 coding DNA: TGTGCCAGCAGCCGGCAAACCGGGCGGCTAGGGGAAAAACTGTTTTTT. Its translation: CASSRQTGRLGEKLFF.

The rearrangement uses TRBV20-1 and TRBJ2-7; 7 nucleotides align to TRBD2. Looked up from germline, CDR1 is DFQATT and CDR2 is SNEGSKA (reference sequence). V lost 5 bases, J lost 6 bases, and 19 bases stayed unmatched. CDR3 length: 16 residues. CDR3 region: CSALSGTIGSSGEQYF. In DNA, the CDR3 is TGCAGTGCTCTAAGTGGGACTATCGGGAGTTCCGGCGAGCAGTACTTC.

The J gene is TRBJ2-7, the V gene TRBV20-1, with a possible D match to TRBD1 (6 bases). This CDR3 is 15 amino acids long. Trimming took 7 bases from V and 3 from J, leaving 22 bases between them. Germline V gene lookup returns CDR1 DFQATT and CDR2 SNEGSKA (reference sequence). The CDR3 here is CSDSRYRDNHYEQYF. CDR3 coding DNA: TGCAGTGACAGCCGATACCGGGACAACCACTACGAGCAGTACTTC.

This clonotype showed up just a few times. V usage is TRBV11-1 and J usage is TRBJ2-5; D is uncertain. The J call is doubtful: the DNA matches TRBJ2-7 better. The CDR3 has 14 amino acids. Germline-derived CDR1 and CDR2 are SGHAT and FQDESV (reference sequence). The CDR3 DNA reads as TGTGCCAGCAGCTTAGCCGGGTCTTTGGGCGAGCAGTACTTC. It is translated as CASSLAGSLGEQYF.

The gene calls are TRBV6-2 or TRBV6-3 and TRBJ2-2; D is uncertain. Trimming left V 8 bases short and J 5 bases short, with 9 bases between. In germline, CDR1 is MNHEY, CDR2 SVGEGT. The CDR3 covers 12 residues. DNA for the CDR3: TGTGCCAGCGCTGACCAGACCGGGGAGCTGTTTTTT. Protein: CASADQTGELFF.

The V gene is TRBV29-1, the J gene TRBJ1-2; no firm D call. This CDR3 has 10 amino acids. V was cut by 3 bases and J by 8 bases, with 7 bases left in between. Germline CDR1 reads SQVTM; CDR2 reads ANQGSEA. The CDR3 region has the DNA TGCAGCGTTGAGGCGGGGGGCTACACCTTC. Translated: CSVEAGGYTF.

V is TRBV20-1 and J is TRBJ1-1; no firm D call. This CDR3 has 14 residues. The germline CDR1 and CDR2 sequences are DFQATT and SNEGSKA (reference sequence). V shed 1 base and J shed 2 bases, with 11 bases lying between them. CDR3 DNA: TGCAGTGCTAGAGTGATAGGAGGAAACACTGAAGCTTTCTTT. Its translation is CSARVIGGNTEAFF.

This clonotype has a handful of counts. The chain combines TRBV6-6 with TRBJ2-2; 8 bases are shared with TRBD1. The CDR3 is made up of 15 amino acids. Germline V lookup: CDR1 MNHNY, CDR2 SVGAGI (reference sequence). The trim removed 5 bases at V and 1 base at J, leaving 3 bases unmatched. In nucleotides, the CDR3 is TGTGCCAGCAGTGGGACAGGCGTGAACACCGGGGAGCTGTTTTTT. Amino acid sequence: CASSGTGVNTGELFF.

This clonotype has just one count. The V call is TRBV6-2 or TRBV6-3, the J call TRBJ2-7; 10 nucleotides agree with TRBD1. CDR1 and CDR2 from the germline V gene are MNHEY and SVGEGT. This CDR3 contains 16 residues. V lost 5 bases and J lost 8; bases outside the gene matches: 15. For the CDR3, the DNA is TGTGCCAGCAGTCCCTGGGACAGGGGAATTCGGAACAAGCAGTACTTC. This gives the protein CASSPWDRGIRNKQYF.

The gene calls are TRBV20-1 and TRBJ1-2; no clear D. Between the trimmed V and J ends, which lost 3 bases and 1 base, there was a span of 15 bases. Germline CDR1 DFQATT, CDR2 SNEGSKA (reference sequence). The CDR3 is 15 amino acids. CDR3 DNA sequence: TGCAGTGCTAGCGGGCATCCGGACGGTAACTATGGCTACACCTTC. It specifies CSASGHPDGNYGYTF.

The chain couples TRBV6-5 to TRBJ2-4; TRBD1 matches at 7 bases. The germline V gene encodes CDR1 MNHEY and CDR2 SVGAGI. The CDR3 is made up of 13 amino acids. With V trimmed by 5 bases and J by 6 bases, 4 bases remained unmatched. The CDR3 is CASSAGQANIQYF. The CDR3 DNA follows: TGTGCCAGCAGTGCTGGACAGGCAAACATTCAGTACTTC.

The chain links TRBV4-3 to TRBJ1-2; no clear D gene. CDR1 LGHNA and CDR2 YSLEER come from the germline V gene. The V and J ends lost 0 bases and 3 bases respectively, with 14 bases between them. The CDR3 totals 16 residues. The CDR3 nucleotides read TGCGCCAGCAGCCAAGAGAAACGGGTAGCCCACTATGGCTACACCTTC. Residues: CASSQEKRVAHYGYTF.

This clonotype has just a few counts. The CDR3 protein is CSIPFEGGKETQYF. In DNA, the CDR3 is TGCAGCATCCCTTTTGAGGGGGGGAAAGAGACCCAGTACTTC. The chain joins TRBV29-1 to TRBJ2-5; weak D call: TRBD2 (7 bases). The germline V gene has CDR1 SQVTM and CDR2 ANQGSEA. V lost 8 bases to trimming and J lost 3 bases, with 19 bases between them. The CDR3 is made up of 14 amino acids.

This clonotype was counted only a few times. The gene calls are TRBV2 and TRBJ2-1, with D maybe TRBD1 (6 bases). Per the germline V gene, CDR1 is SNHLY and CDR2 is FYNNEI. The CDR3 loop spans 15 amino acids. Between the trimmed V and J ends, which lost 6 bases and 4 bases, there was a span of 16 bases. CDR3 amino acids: CASRDSRRGYNEQFF. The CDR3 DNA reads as TGTGCCAGCAGGGACAGCCGACGGGGTTACAATGAGCAGTTCTTC.

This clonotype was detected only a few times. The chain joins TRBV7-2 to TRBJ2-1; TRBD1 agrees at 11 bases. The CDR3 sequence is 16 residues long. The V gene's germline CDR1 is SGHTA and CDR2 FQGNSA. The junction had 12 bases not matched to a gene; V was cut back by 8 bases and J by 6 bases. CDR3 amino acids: CASRITGTGGGNEQFF. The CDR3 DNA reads TGTGCCAGCCGCATAACCGGGACAGGGGGGGGCAATGAGCAGTTCTTC.

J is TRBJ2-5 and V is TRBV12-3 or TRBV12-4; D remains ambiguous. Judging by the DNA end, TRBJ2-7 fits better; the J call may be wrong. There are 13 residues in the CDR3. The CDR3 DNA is TGTGCCAGCAGTTTAGCCGTAGCCGACGAGCAGTACTTC. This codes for CASSLAVADEQYF.

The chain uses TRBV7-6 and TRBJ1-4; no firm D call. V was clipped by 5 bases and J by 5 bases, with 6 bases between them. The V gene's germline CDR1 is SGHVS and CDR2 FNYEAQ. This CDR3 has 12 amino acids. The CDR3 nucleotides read TGTGCCAGCAGCCCATTGAATGAAAAACTGTTTTTT. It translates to CASSPLNEKLFF.

This CDR3 is CASSDPSGRARNEQFF. Here the CDR3 DNA reads TGTGCCAGCAGTGATCCTAGCGGGAGGGCCAGGAATGAGCAGTTCTTC. The chain couples TRBV12-3 or TRBV12-4 to TRBJ2-1; TRBD2 matches 12 bases. The CDR3 is 16 amino acids. The V segment lost 5 bases and the J segment 7 bases; nucleotides outside the gene matches: 9.

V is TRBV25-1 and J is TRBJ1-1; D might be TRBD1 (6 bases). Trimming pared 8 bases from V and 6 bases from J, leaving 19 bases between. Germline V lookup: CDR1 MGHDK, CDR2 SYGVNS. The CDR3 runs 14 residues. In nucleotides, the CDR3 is TGTGCCAGCGACGGCGGGGGGCGGGGGGCTGAAGCTTTCTTT. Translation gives CASDGGGRGAEAFF.

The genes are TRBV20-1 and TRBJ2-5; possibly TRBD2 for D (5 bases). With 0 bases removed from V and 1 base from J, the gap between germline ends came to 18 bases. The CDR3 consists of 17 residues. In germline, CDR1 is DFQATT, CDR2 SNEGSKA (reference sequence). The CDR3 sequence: CSARDDGVPGFQETQYF. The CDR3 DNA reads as TGCAGTGCTAGAGATGATGGGGTCCCGGGGTTCCAAGAGACCCAGTACTTC.

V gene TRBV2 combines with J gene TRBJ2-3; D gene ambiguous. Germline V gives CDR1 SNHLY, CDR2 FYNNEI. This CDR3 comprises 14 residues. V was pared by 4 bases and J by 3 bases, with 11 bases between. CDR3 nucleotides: TGTGCCAGCAGTGTATTGAGCAGGACAGATACGCAGTATTTT. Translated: CASSVLSRTDTQYF. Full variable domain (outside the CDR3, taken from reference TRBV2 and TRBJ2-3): EPEVTQTPSHQVTQMGQEVILRCVPISNHLYFYWYRQILGQKVEFLVSFYNNEISEKSEIFDDQFSVERPDGSNFTLKIRSTKLEDSAMYFCASSVLSRTDTQYFGPGTRLTVL.

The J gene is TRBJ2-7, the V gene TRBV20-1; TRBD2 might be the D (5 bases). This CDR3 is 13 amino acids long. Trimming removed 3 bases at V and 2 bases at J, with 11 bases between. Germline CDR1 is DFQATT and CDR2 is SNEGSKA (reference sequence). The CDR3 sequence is CSASITGTYEQYF. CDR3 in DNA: TGCAGTGCTAGCATTACGGGGACCTACGAGCAGTACTTC.

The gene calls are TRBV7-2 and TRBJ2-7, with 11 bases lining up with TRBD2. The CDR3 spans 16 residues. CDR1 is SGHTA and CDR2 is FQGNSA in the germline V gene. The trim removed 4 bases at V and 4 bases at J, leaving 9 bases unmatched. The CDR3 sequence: CASSSGGTSGKYEQYF. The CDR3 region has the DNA TGTGCCAGCAGCTCCGGTGGGACTAGCGGAAAATACGAGCAGTACTTC.